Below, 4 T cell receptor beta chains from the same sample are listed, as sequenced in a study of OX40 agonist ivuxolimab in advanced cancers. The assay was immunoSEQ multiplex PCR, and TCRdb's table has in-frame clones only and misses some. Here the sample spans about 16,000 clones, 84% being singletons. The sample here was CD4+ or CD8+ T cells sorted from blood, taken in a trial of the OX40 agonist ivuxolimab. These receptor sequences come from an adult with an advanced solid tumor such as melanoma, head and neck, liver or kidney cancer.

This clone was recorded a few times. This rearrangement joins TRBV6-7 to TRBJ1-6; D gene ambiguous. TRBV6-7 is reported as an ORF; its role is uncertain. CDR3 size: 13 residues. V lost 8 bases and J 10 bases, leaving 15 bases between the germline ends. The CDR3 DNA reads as TGTGCCAGCGGTAGAGGGATTGGATCACCCCTCCACTTT. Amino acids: CASGRGIGSPLHF.

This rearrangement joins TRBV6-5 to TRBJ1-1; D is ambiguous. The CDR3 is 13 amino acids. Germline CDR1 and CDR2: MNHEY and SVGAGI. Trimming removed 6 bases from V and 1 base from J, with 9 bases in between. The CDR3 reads CASSPDGNTEAFF. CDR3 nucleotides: TGTGCCAGCAGCCCGGACGGGAACACTGAAGCTTTCTTT.

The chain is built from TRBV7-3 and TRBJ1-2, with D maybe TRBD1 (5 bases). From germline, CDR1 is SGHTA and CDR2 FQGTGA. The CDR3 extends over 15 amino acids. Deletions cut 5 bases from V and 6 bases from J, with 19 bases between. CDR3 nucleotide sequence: TGTGCCAGCAGCCCCACGGGGGTGGGGATGGATGGCTACACCTTC. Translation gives CASSPTGVGMDGYTF.

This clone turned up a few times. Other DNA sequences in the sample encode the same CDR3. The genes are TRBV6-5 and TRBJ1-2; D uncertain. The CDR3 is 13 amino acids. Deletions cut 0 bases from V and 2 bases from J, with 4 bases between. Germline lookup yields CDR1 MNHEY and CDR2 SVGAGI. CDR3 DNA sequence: TGTGCCAGCAGTTACTCCCGGAACTATGGCTACACCTTC. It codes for CASSYSRNYGYTF.